The 31 T cell receptor beta chains below all came from one sample that was sequenced in a study of vaccination and CD4 T cells after COVID-19. With the Oncomine TCR Beta short-read assay, DNA from cultured CD4+ T cells was sequenced. Each CDR3 protein gets one entry after TCRdb re-called the PCR reads with MiXCR. The table includes fewer than 9,500 distinct CDR3 sequences, approximately 57% detected once. These receptors lack a known antigen. Sample treatment: roughly ten-day PBMC culture with coronavirus spike peptide pools or control peptides (ViraFEST assay). The sequencing input was CD4+ T cells from blood, cultured in vitro. Receptor source: a human donor who had recovered from COVID-19.

The chain employs TRBV5-4 and TRBJ1-1; 7 bases line up with TRBD1. Germline values: CDR1 SGHNT, CDR2 YYREEE (reference sequence). J was trimmed by 1 base and V by 3 bases; bases with no gene match: 6. This CDR3 has 15 amino acids. The CDR3 nucleotides read TGTGCCAGCAGCTGGGGGGGGACAGCGAACACTGAAGCTTTCTTT. Translating gives CASSWGGTANTEAFF. The full variable domain, rest sourced from reference TRBV5-4 and TRBJ1-1, is ETGVTQSPTHLIKTRGQQVTLRCSSQSGHNTVSWYQQALGQGPQFIFQYYREEENGRGNFPPRFSGLQFPNYSSELNVNALELDDSALYLCASSWGGTANTEAFFGQGTRLTVV.

V and J are TRBV19 and TRBJ2-2; D gene uncertain. The CDR3 consists of 14 residues. V gave up 3 bases and J gave up 0 bases, with 5 bases separating them. The germline V gene has CDR1 LNHDA and CDR2 SQIVND (reference sequence). The CDR3 loop reads CASSIRPNTGELFF. For the CDR3, the DNA is TGTGCCAGTAGTATCCGCCCGAACACCGGGGAGCTGTTTTTT.

J is TRBJ1-5 and V is TRBV10-3, with D perhaps matching TRBD1 (6 bases). Germline values: CDR1 ENHRY, CDR2 SYGVKD. The CDR3 contains 15 residues. Trimming left V 0 bases short and J 4 bases short, with 10 bases between. CDR3 sequence reads: CAISESLGANQPQHF. CDR3 nucleotide sequence: TGTGCCATCAGTGAGTCGTTGGGGGCAAATCAGCCCCAGCATTTT.

This rearrangement joins TRBV10-3 to TRBJ2-3; D gene unclear. Between the trimmed V and J ends, which lost 4 bases and 4 bases, there was a span of 18 bases. The CDR3 totals 16 residues. Germline V CDR1 and CDR2: ENHRY, SYGVKD. The CDR3 nucleotides are TGTGCCATCAGTGTTATAGACGATCAACTGGCAGATACGCAGTATTTT. It is translated as CAISVIDDQLADTQYF.

The chain has TRBV20-1 and TRBJ2-5; D gene uncertain. V was shortened by 6 bases and J by 2 bases, with 10 bases between the two germline ends. The CDR3 is 12 amino acids. Germline values: CDR1 DFQATT, CDR2 SNEGSKA (reference sequence). CDR3: CSARLEQETQYF. Here the CDR3 DNA reads TGCAGTGCGCGGCTAGAACAAGAGACCCAGTACTTC.

The chain employs TRBV19 and TRBJ2-3, with 10 positions matching TRBD2. V was pared by 5 bases and J by 5 bases, with 7 bases of the junction left unmatched. The germline CDR1 and CDR2 sequences are LNHDA and SQIVND (reference sequence). The length of the CDR3 is 15 residues. The CDR3 region has the DNA TGTGCCAGTAGTTCTTCTAGCGGGAGAAAAGATACGCAGTATTTT. Amino acids: CASSSSSGRKDTQYF.

This chain joins TRBV6-5 and TRBJ2-1, with 12 bases aligning to TRBD1. The ends lost 4 bases at V and 7 bases at J; junction bases unmatched: 5. Germline assignment: CDR1 MNHEY and CDR2 SVGAGI. The CDR3 extends over 15 amino acids. The CDR3 bases are TGTGCCAGCAGTTCCCGGGACAGGGGGCGGAATGAGCAGTTCTTC. This translates into CASSSRDRGRNEQFF.

The rearrangement joins TRBV24-1 to TRBJ2-3; 8 bases match TRBD2. Looked up from germline, CDR1 is KGHDR and CDR2 is SFDVKD. Trimming cost V 0 bases and J 0 bases; bases outside gene matches: 1. CDR3 length: 16 residues. CDR3 in amino acids: CATSDLTSGSTDTQYF. The CDR3 DNA is TGTGCCACCAGTGATTTGACTAGCGGCAGCACAGATACGCAGTATTTT.

The rearrangement joins TRBV2 to TRBJ2-3, with TRBD2 matching over 11 bases. V lost 8 bases, J lost 3 bases, and 7 bases stayed unmatched. This CDR3 has 15 amino acids. Germline CDR1 reads SNHLY; CDR2 reads FYNNEI. The CDR3 here is CASHSGRGGTDTQYF. CDR3 nucleotides: TGTGCCAGCCATAGCGGGAGGGGGGGGACAGATACGCAGTATTTT.

As for this clonotype: An end of the junction does not agree with germline; a read error may underlie this. The chain joins TRBV7-7 to TRBJ2-7, with a tentative D call TRBD2 (5 bases). CDR1 SSHAT and CDR2 FNYEAQ come from the germline V gene (reference sequence). There are 13 residues in the CDR3. The CDR3 DNA follows: TGTGCTAGCAGTTGTCGGGAACCCTACGAGCAGTACTTC. It translates to CASSCREPYEQYF. Variable domain in full (rest from reference TRBV7-7 and TRBJ2-7): GAGVSQSPRYKVTKRGQDVTLRCDPISSHATLYWYQQALGQGPEFLTYFNYEAQPDKSGLPSDRFSAERPEGSISTLTIQRTEQRDSAMYRCASSCREPYEQYFGPGTRLTVT.

V and J are TRBV20-1 and TRBJ2-3; 13 bases are a match to TRBD2. After removal of 5 bases from V and 2 bases from J, the junction contained 4 bases not matched to a gene. The CDR3 sequence is 15 residues long. The germline gives CDR1 DFQATT, CDR2 SNEGSKA (reference sequence). The CDR3 reads CSASGTSGNTDTQYF. For the CDR3, the DNA is TGCAGTGCTTCCGGGACTAGCGGGAACACAGATACGCAGTATTTT.

The chain combines TRBV5-1 with TRBJ1-1; 7 positions agree with TRBD1. Germline trimming cut 4 bases from V and 0 bases from J; bases unmatched to any gene: 6. The CDR3 covers 15 residues. Germline CDR1 is SGHRS and CDR2 is YFSETQ. CDR3 sequence: CASSLQGGMNTEAFF. CDR3 bases: TGCGCCAGCAGCCTTCAGGGGGGCATGAACACTGAAGCTTTCTTT.

The rearrangement links TRBV18 to TRBJ2-7, with D perhaps assigned TRBD1 or TRBD2 (6 bases each). The V end was cut by 1 base, the J end by 5 bases, with 9 bases between. The CDR3 contains 13 residues. Germline V CDR1 and CDR2: KGHSH, LQKENI. The CDR3 loop reads CASSPRRGDEQYF. The CDR3, as DNA: TGTGCCAGCTCACCACGGAGGGGGGACGAGCAGTACTTC.

This chain links TRBV28 with TRBJ1-5; tentative D call: TRBD1 (6 bases). Trimming removed 2 bases from V and 2 bases from J, with 16 bases in between. Germline CDR1 reads MDHEN; CDR2 reads SYDVKM. The CDR3 extends over 17 amino acids. The CDR3 DNA sequence: TGTGCCAGCAGTTTAGAGGGAACAGGGCGTGGCAATCAGCCCCAGCATTTT. Translating gives CASSLEGTGRGNQPQHF.

The rearrangement joins TRBV7-2 to TRBJ2-1; D gene unclear. Trimming removed 3 bases from V and 14 bases from J, with 14 bases in between. This CDR3 has 12 amino acids. Per the germline V gene, CDR1 is SGHTA and CDR2 is FQGNSA. CDR3 residues: CASSFLDRGKFF. The CDR3 region has the DNA TGTGCCAGCAGCTTTTTAGACCGCGGAAAGTTCTTC.

CDR3 in amino acids: CSARAGSTTDTQYF. The CDR3 DNA reads TGCAGTGCTAGAGCCGGGAGCACAACAGATACGCAGTATTTT. The rearrangement joins TRBV20-1 to TRBJ2-3; D may be TRBD2 (6 bases). There are 14 residues in the CDR3. Germline V CDR1 and CDR2: DFQATT, SNEGSKA (reference sequence). Trimming left V 1 base short and J 3 bases short, with 11 bases between.

The CDR3: CSARRRAANYGYTF. CDR3 in DNA: TGCAGTGCTAGGCGAAGGGCAGCTAACTATGGCTACACCTTC. The J gene is TRBJ1-2, the V gene TRBV20-1; D gene ambiguous. CDR3 length: 14 amino acids. Germline CDR1 reads DFQATT; CDR2 reads SNEGSKA (reference sequence). Trimming stripped 3 bases from V and 0 bases from J, with 11 bases between.

The chain links TRBV20-1 to TRBJ2-5; D is perhaps TRBD1 (5 bases). CDR3 length equals 15 residues. Trimming pared 6 bases from V and 2 bases from J, leaving 19 bases between. CDR1 and CDR2 from the germline V gene are DFQATT and SNEGSKA (reference sequence). CDR3 DNA sequence: TGCAGTGCCGGACAATCTTCTAGAATTCAAGAGACCCAGTACTTC. Translating gives CSAGQSSRIQETQYF.

This clonotype was seen only a few times. J is TRBJ1-5 and V is TRBV19; D not resolved. This CDR3 comprises 15 residues. The germline V and J ends were trimmed by 2 bases and 2 bases, with 10 bases remaining between them. CDR1 and CDR2 from the germline V gene are LNHDA and SQIVND (reference sequence). CDR3 coding DNA: TGTGCCAGTAGTATATGGGGTCGGGGCAATCAGCCCCAGCATTTT. The encoded protein is CASSIWGRGNQPQHF.

The rearrangement uses TRBV20-1 and TRBJ1-6; a possible D gene is TRBD1 (5 bases). There are 14 residues in the CDR3. Trimming took 5 bases from V and 6 from J, leaving 14 bases between them. Germline CDR1 DFQATT, CDR2 SNEGSKA (reference sequence). The CDR3 DNA follows: TGCAGTGCTCCTACCGGGACTGGTAATTCACCCCTCCACTTT. Protein: CSAPTGTGNSPLHF.

The chain employs TRBV3-1 and TRBJ2-3; D ambiguous. CDR1 and CDR2 from the germline V gene are LGHDT and YNNKEL (reference sequence). Trimming stripped 2 bases from V and 6 bases from J, with 9 bases between. The CDR3 has 13 residues. CDR3 amino acids: CASSQNLIDTQYF. In DNA, the CDR3 is TGTGCCAGCAGCCAAAACCTGATCGATACGCAGTATTTT.

This clonotype has only one observation. V and J are TRBV12-3 or TRBV12-4 and TRBJ1-1, with 7 nucleotides matching TRBD1. The V gene end was trimmed by 5 bases and the J gene end by 1 base; junction bases not matched to a gene: 7. The CDR3 length is 15 residues. The DNA of the CDR3 is TGTGCCAGCAGTGCCCGACAGGGATCGAACACTGAAGCTTTCTTT. Translating gives CASSARQGSNTEAFF.

The chain has TRBV28 and TRBJ2-5, with D perhaps assigned TRBD1 or TRBD2 (5 bases each). CDR3 length equals 15 residues. Trimming removed 6 bases from V and 3 bases from J, with 17 bases in between. The germline V gene encodes CDR1 MDHEN and CDR2 SYDVKM. This chain's CDR3 is CASSPIGTLKETQYF. Written as DNA, the CDR3 is TGTGCCAGCAGCCCCATCGGGACGTTGAAAGAGACCCAGTACTTC.

There are a few counts of this clonotype. The chain recombines TRBV28 with TRBJ2-7; D is perhaps TRBD1 (6 bases). The CDR3 consists of 14 residues. Trimming left V 5 bases short and J 4 bases short, with 15 bases between. Germline V CDR1 and CDR2: MDHEN, SYDVKM. CDR3 DNA: TGTGCCAGCAGTCGACCGGGACAAGGATACGAGCAGTACTTC. Translated: CASSRPGQGYEQYF.

The chain joins TRBV11-2 to TRBJ2-5, with D possibly being TRBD2 (5 bases). V was clipped by 2 bases and J by 7 bases, with 14 bases between them. From germline, CDR1 is SGHAT and CDR2 FQNNGV. The CDR3 extends over 14 amino acids. In DNA form, the CDR3 reads TGTGCCAGCAGCTTAACGGGGAGCCCTGGGACCCAGTACTTC. It yields the protein CASSLTGSPGTQYF.

In its sample, this clonotype was seen a few times. V usage is TRBV7-8 and J usage is TRBJ2-7; 7 positions match TRBD2. V trimming: 5 bases; J trimming: 4 bases; junction bases outside the gene matches: 8. In germline, CDR1 is SGHVS, CDR2 FQNEAQ. The CDR3 has 14 residues. Here the CDR3 DNA reads TGTGCCAGCAGCCCGGCGAGCGGGACTTACGAGCAGTACTTC. Translated, it gives CASSPASGTYEQYF.

This clonotype was seen a handful of times. This chain's CDR3 is CSVEEGARTGGLETQYF. The CDR3, as DNA: TGCAGTGTCGAGGAGGGGGCAAGAACAGGGGGTTTAGAGACCCAGTACTTC. This chain connects TRBV20-1 to TRBJ2-5, with 8 bases identical to TRBD1. Germline loops: CDR1 DFQATT, CDR2 SNEGSKA (reference sequence). The CDR3 totals 17 residues. The J segment lost 4 bases and the V segment lost 7 bases, leaving 20 bases of the junction unmatched.

This clonotype was counted a few times. J is TRBJ2-7 and V is TRBV7-2; a weak D match, TRBD2 (5 bases). CDR1 is SGHTA and CDR2 is FQGNSA in the germline V gene. CDR3 size: 15 residues. Trimming cost V 3 bases and J 0 bases, with 12 bases left between them. CDR3: CASSFRSGYSYEQYF. CDR3 bases: TGTGCCAGCAGCTTTCGAAGCGGATACTCCTACGAGCAGTACTTC.

The CDR3 spells CASRARGLAGEANTGELFF. The CDR3 DNA reads as TGTGCCAGCAGGGCCCGGGGACTAGCGGGAGAAGCGAACACCGGGGAGCTGTTTTTT. V is TRBV6-1 and J is TRBJ2-2, with TRBD2 matching 14 bases. Unmatched junction bases numbered 9, after V lost 6 bases and J lost 0 bases. Germline CDR1 MNHNS, CDR2 SASEGT. This CDR3 is built from 19 residues.

The CDR3 spells CASSEQANSPLHF. CDR3 DNA sequence: TGTGCCAGCAGTGAACAAGCAAATTCACCCCTCCACTTT. The V and J genes are TRBV6-1 and TRBJ1-6; D gene uncertain. The length of the CDR3 is 13 residues. Trimming shortened V by 2 bases and J by 7 bases, and 6 bases separated the two germline ends. Looked up from germline, CDR1 is MNHNS and CDR2 is SASEGT.

The V call is TRBV19, the J call TRBJ2-1; 12 nucleotides match TRBD2. Trimming removed 2 bases from V and 8 bases from J; junction bases left unmatched: 4. The CDR3 sequence is 15 residues long. The germline V gene has CDR1 LNHDA and CDR2 SQIVND (reference sequence). Here the CDR3 reads CASSIWTSGTDEQFF. The DNA of the CDR3 is TGTGCCAGTAGTATATGGACTAGCGGGACCGATGAGCAGTTCTTC.